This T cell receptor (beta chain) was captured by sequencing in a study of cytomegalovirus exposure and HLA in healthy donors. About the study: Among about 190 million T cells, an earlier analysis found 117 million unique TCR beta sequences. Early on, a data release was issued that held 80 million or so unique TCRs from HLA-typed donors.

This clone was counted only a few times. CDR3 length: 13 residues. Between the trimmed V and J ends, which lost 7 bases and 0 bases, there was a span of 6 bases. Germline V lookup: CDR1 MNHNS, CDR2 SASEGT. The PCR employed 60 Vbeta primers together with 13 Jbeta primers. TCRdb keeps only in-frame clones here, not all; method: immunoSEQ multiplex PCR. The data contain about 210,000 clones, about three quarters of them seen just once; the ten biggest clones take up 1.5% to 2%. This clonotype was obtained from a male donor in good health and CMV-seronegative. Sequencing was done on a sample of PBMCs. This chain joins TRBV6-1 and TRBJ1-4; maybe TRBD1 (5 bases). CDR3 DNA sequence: TGTGCCAGCACAGGGACAACTAATGAAAAACTGTTTTTT. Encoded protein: CASTGTTNEKLFF.